These 10 T cell receptor beta chains were all obtained from the same sample, sequenced in a study of blood T cell repertoires in COVID-19. The table came from immunoSEQ multiplex PCR; TCRdb's copy has only in-frame clones and leaves some out. Of some 65,000 clones listed, 85% to 95% were seen once; the top ten hold less than 3.5%. Material for sequencing was peripheral blood. All receptors derive from a man aged 65 to 85 with active COVID-19.

The rearrangement joins TRBV9 to TRBJ1-3; possibly TRBD1 for D (5 bases). The germline V gene encodes CDR1 SGDLS and CDR2 YYNGEE. V shed 4 bases and J shed 2 bases, with 13 bases lying between them. This CDR3 has 15 amino acids. CDR3 bases: TGTGCCAGCAGCAACACGCTGACAGCTGGAAACACCATATATTTT. Translated: CASSNTLTAGNTIYF.

The genes are TRBV7-8 and TRBJ1-1; 7 bases are a match to TRBD1. The CDR3 has 15 residues. The trim removed 4 bases at V and 4 bases at J, leaving 9 bases unmatched. Looked up from germline, CDR1 is SGHVS and CDR2 is FQNEAQ. The CDR3 loop is CASSYGQDQSTEAFF. In DNA, the CDR3 is TGTGCCAGCAGCTATGGACAGGACCAGAGCACTGAAGCTTTCTTT.

The chain links TRBV27 to TRBJ1-2, with TRBD1 as a possible D gene (5 bases). The germline V gene has CDR1 MNHEY and CDR2 SMNVEV (reference sequence). Trimming took off 3 bases at V and 6 bases at J, with 17 bases between the two ends. The CDR3 consists of 15 residues. This CDR3 is CASSFQGPMFHGYTF. In DNA, the CDR3 is TGTGCCAGCAGTTTTCAGGGCCCTATGTTTCATGGCTACACCTTC.

This clone has only one observation. The chain uses TRBV19 and TRBJ1-1; D is undetermined. Germline values: CDR1 LNHDA, CDR2 SQIVND (reference sequence). Deletions cut 8 bases from V and 3 bases from J, with 13 bases between. CDR3 length: 13 amino acids. Here the CDR3 DNA reads TGTGCCAGTCTGTCTCGGAGGGACACTGAAGCTTTCTTT. Translating gives CASLSRRDTEAFF.

This clone came up once. The rearrangement uses TRBV6-1 and TRBJ2-5; TRBD1 aligns across 7 bases. Germline assignment: CDR1 MNHNS and CDR2 SASEGT. The CDR3 extends over 15 amino acids. Trimming cost V 2 bases and J 5 bases; bases outside gene matches: 8. CDR3 nucleotides: TGTGCCAGCAGTGAAAATATAGGGGGCGGGGAGACCCAGTACTTC. Translated: CASSENIGGGETQYF.

V is TRBV2 and J is TRBJ1-3, with 9 bases that match TRBD1. After removal of 6 bases from V and 4 bases from J, the junction contained 7 bases not matched to a gene. This CDR3 has 15 residues. Germline V gene lookup returns CDR1 SNHLY and CDR2 FYNNEI. In nucleotides, the CDR3 is TGTGCCAGCAGCCTACAGGGGGCGATAGGAAACACCATATATTTT. It encodes CASSLQGAIGNTIYF.

This chain links TRBV27 with TRBJ2-2; D might be TRBD2 (5 bases). Germline V gene lookup returns CDR1 MNHEY and CDR2 SMNVEV (reference sequence). There are 16 residues in the CDR3. Trimming pared 7 bases from V and 4 bases from J, leaving 19 bases between. CDR3 region: CASKSSERKSTGELFF. CDR3 sequence (DNA): TGTGCCAGCAAGTCCTCGGAGCGGAAGAGCACCGGGGAGCTGTTTTTT.

The J gene is TRBJ1-5, the V gene TRBV7-9, with D maybe TRBD1 (6 bases). The V gene lost 5 bases and the J gene lost 6 bases, with 14 bases spanning the gap. Looked up from germline, CDR1 is SEHNR and CDR2 is FQNEAQ (reference sequence). There are 14 residues in the CDR3. The CDR3 region has the DNA TGTGCCAGCAGCCCTGAGTGGGGGCCTCAGCCCCAGCATTTT. Protein: CASSPEWGPQPQHF.

The chain combines TRBV3-1 (or the pseudogene TRBV3-2) with TRBJ2-7, with 7 bases that match TRBD2. From germline, CDR1 is LGHDT and CDR2 YNNKEL (reference sequence). The V and J ends lost 1 base and 6 bases, in that order; junction bases with no gene match: 6. The CDR3 is made up of 14 amino acids. CDR3 sequence reads: CASSQGTGGAEQYV. For the CDR3, the DNA is TGTGCCAGCAGCCAAGGAACGGGGGGTGCCGAGCAGTACGTC.

This chain links TRBV5-1 with TRBJ1-1; D not resolved. The CDR3 is 14 residues long. Looked up from germline, CDR1 is SGHRS and CDR2 is YFSETQ. The V end was cut by 3 bases, the J end by 1 base, with 10 bases between. The CDR3 sequence: CASSSLTANTEAFF. DNA for the CDR3: TGCGCCAGCAGCTCCCTTACTGCGAACACTGAAGCTTTCTTT.